This TCR beta chain comes out of a study of CD8 T cells in ankylosing spondylitis. TCRdb used MiXCR to reprocess the 5' RACE reads, holding one entry per CDR3 protein. In the table there are 200,000 to 250,000 distinct CDR3 sequences, about 10% of which are singletons. Germline V gene sequence: CDR1 SQVTM, CDR2 ANQGSEA. V was clipped by 3 bases and J by 5 bases, with 13 bases between them. The CDR3 spans 13 residues. Concerning this clonotype itself: This may be a read error, as it is one base from a much larger clone. No conserved phenylalanine or tryptophan is present at the end of the CDR3, so a read error is the likely explanation.

The sequence came from a male donor with ankylosing spondylitis or in good health (not recorded which). J is TRBJ1-2 and V is TRBV29-1; unclear D gene. Material: blood, either unsorted or a sorted T cell fraction (not recorded which). The CDR3, as DNA: TGCAGCGTTGATATAGGGTCGGGATATGGCTACACCCTC. Protein product: CSVDIGSGYGYTL.